A single sample is the source of the 26 T cell receptor beta chains below, sequenced in a study of T cells in localized non-small cell lung cancer. Some clones are missing from TCRdb's copy, which holds only in-frame ones; the method was immunoSEQ multiplex PCR. This sample has roughly 40,000 clones, with about 86% found just once. Sequenced here: peripheral blood mononuclear cells, sampled before any cancer treatment. These TCRs come from a male donor aged 60 or over with stage II lung adenocarcinoma.

The chain links TRBV7-2 to TRBJ2-3; TRBD2 agrees at 11 bases. The germline V gene encodes CDR1 SGHTA and CDR2 FQGNSA. CDR3 size: 14 residues. With V trimmed by 5 bases and J by 9 bases, 7 bases remained unmatched. CDR3 in DNA: TGTGCCAGCAGCCTTAGCGGGAGGGCCCTAACGCAGTATTTT. Translated: CASSLSGRALTQYF.

The rearrangement uses TRBV9 and TRBJ2-1; TRBD2 matches at 8 bases. Germline loops: CDR1 SGDLS, CDR2 YYNGEE. This CDR3 region has 14 residues. After removal of 4 bases from V and 10 bases from J, the junction contained 10 bases not matched to a gene. The CDR3 coding sequence is TGTGCCAGCAGCTCCGGACTAGCTAGTCGGGAGCAGTTCTTC. Protein: CASSSGLASREQFF.

The chain combines TRBV6-5 with TRBJ2-1, with D uncertain. The CDR3 has 11 amino acids. V shed 6 bases and J shed 7 bases, with 7 bases lying between them. The V gene's germline CDR1 is MNHEY and CDR2 SVGAGI. CDR3 amino acids: CASSLRNEQFF. The CDR3 DNA sequence: TGTGCCAGCAGCCTACGGAATGAGCAGTTCTTC.

The rearrangement uses TRBV12-5 and TRBJ2-2; no firm D call. V shed 6 bases and J shed 1 base, with 6 bases lying between them. The CDR3 extends over 13 amino acids. Germline V lookup: CDR1 LGHNT, CDR2 FRNRAP. The CDR3 reads CASGSLNTGELFF. CDR3 bases: TGTGCTAGTGGCAGCCTGAACACCGGGGAGCTGTTTTTT. Full variable domain (missing parts from reference TRBV12-5 and TRBJ2-2): DARVTQTPRHKVTEMGQEVTMRCQPILGHNTVFWYRQTMMQGLELLAYFRNRAPLDDSGMPKDRFSAEMPDATLATLKIQPSEPRDSAVYFCASGSLNTGELFFGEGSRLTVL.

The chain is built from TRBV29-1 and TRBJ1-1, with D maybe TRBD1 (5 bases). The CDR3 extends over 11 amino acids. Trimming shortened V by 7 bases and J by 4 bases, and 10 bases separated the two germline ends. Per the germline V gene, CDR1 is SQVTM and CDR2 is ANQGSEA. The CDR3 is CSGGGGTEAFF. The CDR3 bases are TGCAGCGGCGGCGGGGGCACTGAAGCTTTCTTT.

The chain joins TRBV6-5 to TRBJ1-2; D uncertain. V lost 6 bases and J 4 bases, leaving 15 bases between the germline ends. The CDR3 runs 14 residues. Per the germline V gene, CDR1 is MNHEY and CDR2 is SVGAGI. The CDR3 coding sequence is TGTGCCAGCAGCCAAGCATCGGTTTCCTATGGCTACACCTTC. Protein sequence: CASSQASVSYGYTF.

The chain carries TRBV9 and TRBJ2-1; D is unresolved. Germline V gene data show CDR1 as SGDLS and CDR2 as YYNGEE. The CDR3 is made up of 15 amino acids. Trimming shortened V by 2 bases and J by 1 base, and 10 bases separated the two germline ends. The CDR3 reads CASSVSTGSYNEQFF. CDR3 coding DNA: TGTGCCAGCAGCGTGTCGACTGGATCCTACAATGAGCAGTTCTTC.

This clone was seen a few times. The chain is built from TRBV19 and TRBJ1-1; the match to TRBD1 covers 9 bases. The germline gives CDR1 LNHDA, CDR2 SQIVND (reference sequence). This CDR3 comprises 17 residues. V gave up 3 bases and J gave up 0 bases; unmatched junction bases: 8. The CDR3 region is CASSITGTGNMNTEAFF. The CDR3 DNA is TGTGCCAGTAGTATTACCGGGACAGGGAACATGAACACTGAAGCTTTCTTT.

This clone was seen only once. J is TRBJ2-7 and V is TRBV5-1; D gene ambiguous. With 2 bases removed from V and 5 bases from J, the gap between germline ends came to 8 bases. Germline-derived CDR1 and CDR2 are SGHRS and YFSETQ. CDR3 length: 12 amino acids. DNA of the CDR3: TGCGCCAGCAGCTTAAAGGGCGACGAGCAGTACTTC. Translated, it gives CASSLKGDEQYF.

V and J are TRBV7-9 and TRBJ1-2; D is unclear. CDR3 size: 14 residues. Trimming pared 1 base from V and 3 bases from J, leaving 9 bases between. Germline CDR1 and CDR2: SEHNR and FQNEAQ (reference sequence). The CDR3 loop is CASSLGEADYGYTF. DNA for the CDR3: TGTGCCAGCAGCTTAGGGGAGGCGGACTATGGCTACACCTTC.

V is TRBV6-6 and J is TRBJ2-5, with D perhaps being TRBD1 or TRBD2 (5 bases each). The CDR3 runs to 16 residues. Deletions cut 6 bases from V and 1 base from J, with 18 bases between. CDR1 MNHNY and CDR2 SVGAGI come from the germline V gene (reference sequence). Written as DNA, the CDR3 is TGTGCCAGCAGCACGGGCGGGCTGGGGGTCCAAGAGACCCAGTACTTC. Its translation is CASSTGGLGVQETQYF.

The chain is built from TRBV2 and TRBJ2-3, with D tentatively TRBD1 (5 bases). Per the germline V gene, CDR1 is SNHLY and CDR2 is FYNNEI. Trimming took 9 bases from V and 3 from J, leaving 10 bases between them. CDR3 length equals 12 residues. The CDR3 DNA reads as TGTGCCAGTCTCAGGGTGACAGATACGCAGTATTTT. Translating it yields CASLRVTDTQYF.

This chain joins TRBV7-9 and TRBJ2-4; perhaps TRBD1 as D (5 bases). The CDR3 extends over 17 amino acids. The ends were cut back, 1 base at V and 1 base at J, with 14 bases in the middle. Germline CDR1 SEHNR, CDR2 FQNEAQ (reference sequence). The CDR3 spells CASSLVGQGVAKNIQYF. The CDR3 region has the DNA TGTGCCAGCAGCTTAGTGGGTCAAGGGGTCGCCAAAAACATTCAGTACTTC.

V usage is TRBV11-2 and J usage is TRBJ2-6; perhaps TRBD1 as D (5 bases). Trimming left V 5 bases short and J 4 bases short, with 15 bases between. The CDR3 consists of 16 residues. Germline-derived CDR1 and CDR2 are SGHAT and FQNNGV. The chain's CDR3 is CASSILQGSGANVLTF. The DNA of the CDR3 is TGTGCCAGCAGCATACTGCAGGGCTCGGGGGCCAACGTCCTGACTTTC.

The gene calls are TRBV10-3 and TRBJ1-1; a possible D gene is TRBD1 (6 bases). The V gene's germline CDR1 is ENHRY and CDR2 SYGVKD. The V end lost 3 bases, the J end lost 1 base, and 12 bases lay between the germline ends. There are 15 residues in the CDR3. The CDR3 nucleotides are TGTGCCATCAGTGATCACAACAGGGCGAACACTGAAGCTTTCTTT. Protein sequence: CAISDHNRANTEAFF.

This clone was detected once. The chain employs TRBV10-3 and TRBJ2-1; D is possibly TRBD1 or TRBD2 (6 bases each). Trimming pared 3 bases from V and 8 bases from J, leaving 23 bases between. This CDR3 comprises 17 residues. Germline V CDR1 and CDR2: ENHRY, SYGVKD. The CDR3 DNA follows: TGTGCCATCAGTGAATCGGGGGCTAGCTTTGGAGTGGATGAGCAGTTCTTC. Its translation is CAISESGASFGVDEQFF.

CDR3: CASSEDSGNIQYF. For the CDR3, the DNA is TGTGCCAGCAGTGAAGATAGCGGGAACATTCAGTACTTC. The chain couples TRBV2 to TRBJ2-4; 7 nucleotides line up with TRBD2. The CDR3 length is 13 residues. Trimming at V came to 1 base and at J to 7 bases, leaving 1 base not matched to a gene. Germline V CDR1 and CDR2: SNHLY, FYNNEI.

The rearrangement links TRBV2 to TRBJ2-3; no clear D. The ends were cut back, 8 bases at V and 1 base at J, with 10 bases in the middle. Germline-derived CDR1 and CDR2 are SNHLY and FYNNEI. The CDR3 sequence is 13 residues long. CDR3 nucleotide sequence: TGTGCCAGCGCGACCTCTCGCACAGATACGCAGTATTTT. This encodes CASATSRTDTQYF.

CDR3 in DNA: TGCAGCGGTATAGCCCGGGACGGCTCTGGGGCCAACGTCCTGACTTTC. Its protein product is CSGIARDGSGANVLTF. J is TRBJ2-6 and V is TRBV29-1, with D perhaps TRBD1 or TRBD2 (5 bases each). This CDR3 is built from 16 residues. CDR1 SQVTM and CDR2 ANQGSEA come from the germline V gene. Between the trimmed V and J ends, which lost 7 bases and 0 bases, there was a span of 16 bases.

This rearrangement joins TRBV4-2 to TRBJ1-4; 7 bases map to TRBD1. Per germline, CDR1 LGHNA and CDR2 YNFKEQ. V was clipped by 3 bases and J by 0 bases; unmatched bases: 7. CDR3 size: 17 residues. Written as DNA, the CDR3 is TGTGCCAGCAGCCAGCTAGGAGGGGGCCCAACTAATGAAAAACTGTTTTTT. Encoded protein: CASSQLGGGPTNEKLFF.

V gene TRBV19 combines with J gene TRBJ2-2; 8 nucleotides agree with TRBD1. V trimming: 8 bases; J trimming: 1 base; junction bases outside the gene matches: 0. The CDR3 consists of 13 residues. The germline V gene has CDR1 LNHDA and CDR2 SQIVND (reference sequence). The DNA for the CDR3 is TGTGCCAGTGGGACAGGGAACACCGGGGAGCTGTTTTTT. It is translated as CASGTGNTGELFF.

The chain couples TRBV6-1 to TRBJ2-2; TRBD1 aligns across 7 bases. The V gene end was trimmed by 7 bases and the J gene end by 0 bases; junction bases not matched to a gene: 2. CDR3 length: 14 residues. The germline gives CDR1 MNHNS, CDR2 SASEGT. CDR3 DNA sequence: TGTGCCAGCACCCAGGGGGCGAACACCGGGGAGCTGTTTTTT. Encoded protein: CASTQGANTGELFF.

The rearrangement uses TRBV7-9 and TRBJ1-1; D might be TRBD1 (6 bases). Trimming took 1 base from V and 8 from J, leaving 14 bases between them. The CDR3 is 14 amino acids. The germline CDR1 and CDR2 sequences are SEHNR and FQNEAQ (reference sequence). The CDR3 spells CASSLVSGVEEAFF. CDR3 sequence (DNA): TGTGCCAGCAGCTTAGTCTCAGGGGTTGAAGAAGCTTTCTTT.

The chain couples TRBV7-2 to TRBJ1-4, with a tentative D call TRBD1 (5 bases). Per germline, CDR1 SGHTA and CDR2 FQGNSA. Between the trimmed V and J ends, which lost 0 bases and 10 bases, there was a span of 15 bases. The CDR3 has 15 amino acids. The CDR3, as DNA: TGTGCCAGCAGCTTAGCGACCCAGGGAAGGGGAAAACTGTTTTTT. Translated, it gives CASSLATQGRGKLFF. The complete variable domain, with remaining parts taken from reference TRBV7-2 and TRBJ1-4, reads GAGVSQSPSNKVTEKGKDVELRCDPISGHTALYWYRQSLGQGLEFLIYFQGNSAPDKSGLPSDRFSAERTGGSVSTLTIQRTQQEDSAVYLCASSLATQGRGKLFFGSGTQLSVL.

The V call is TRBV2, the J call TRBJ2-1; D is unresolved. Trimming shortened V by 2 bases and J by 8 bases, and 10 bases separated the two germline ends. CDR1 and CDR2 from the germline V gene are SNHLY and FYNNEI. The CDR3 sequence is 13 residues long. Here the CDR3 DNA reads TGTGCCAGCAGTGAAATTTGGGAATATGAGCAGTTCTTC. Translated, it gives CASSEIWEYEQFF.

The chain couples TRBV5-1 to TRBJ2-2; D is unresolved. V shed 5 bases and J shed 3 bases, with 14 bases lying between them. The V gene's germline CDR1 is SGHRS and CDR2 YFSETQ. The CDR3 contains 15 residues. For the CDR3, the DNA is TGCGCCAGCAGTGCAGCGACGCAGGACACCGGGGAGCTGTTTTTT. Protein sequence: CASSAATQDTGELFF.